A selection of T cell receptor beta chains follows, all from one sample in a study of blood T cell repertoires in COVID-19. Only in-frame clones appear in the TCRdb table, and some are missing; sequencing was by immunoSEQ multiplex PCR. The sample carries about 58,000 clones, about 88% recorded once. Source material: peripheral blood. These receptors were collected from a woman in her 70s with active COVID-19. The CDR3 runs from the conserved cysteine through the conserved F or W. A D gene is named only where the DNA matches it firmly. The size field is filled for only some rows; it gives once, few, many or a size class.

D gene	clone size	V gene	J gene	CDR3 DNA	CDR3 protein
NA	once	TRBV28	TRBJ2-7	TGTGCCAGCAGTCCTGACAGGTCGTTCTCCTACGAGCAGTACTTC	CASSPDRSFSYEQYF
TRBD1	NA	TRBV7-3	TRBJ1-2	TGTGCCAGCAGCTTATCAGGGGGCGATAATGGCTACACCTTC	CASSLSGGDNGYTF
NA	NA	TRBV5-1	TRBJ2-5	TGCGCCAGCAGAGTAGGACAGCTCCAAGAGACCCAGTACTTC	CASRVGQLQETQYF
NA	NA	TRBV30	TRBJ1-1	TGTGCCTGGAGCCGGGGGGCGGACACTGAAGCTTTCTTT	CAWSRGADTEAFF
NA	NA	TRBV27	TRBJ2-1	TGTGCCAGCAGTCTTACTCCTCTTGATGAGCAGTTCTTC	CASSLTPLDEQFF
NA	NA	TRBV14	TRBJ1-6	TGTGCCAGCCAAGCTTTTTCGGGGGGGAACTCACCCCTCCACTTT	CASQAFSGGNSPLHF
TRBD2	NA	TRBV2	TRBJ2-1	TGTGCCACGATACTAGCGGGGCAATACAATGAGCAGTTCTTC	CATILAGQYNEQFF
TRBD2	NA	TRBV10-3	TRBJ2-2	TGTGCCATTCGACTAGCGGGAGCATCCGGGGAGCTGTTTTTT	CAIRLAGASGELFF
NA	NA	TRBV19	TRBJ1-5	TGTGCCAGTAGGGGAGGGCTCAGCAATCAGCCCCAGCATTTT	CASRGGLSNQPQHF
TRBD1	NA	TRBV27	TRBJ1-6	TGTGCCAGCAGCCAAGACAGGGGGAGGAATTCACCCCTCCACTTT	CASSQDRGRNSPLHF
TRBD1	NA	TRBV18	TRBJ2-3	TGTGCCAGCTCACCAGGGCCCGGGAACAGGGGGTTGAGCACGCTTGGCACAGATACGCAGTATTTT	CASSPGPGNRGLSTLGTDTQYF
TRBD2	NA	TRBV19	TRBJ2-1	TGTGCCAGTACCGACGCTAGCGGGACGGTCTACAATGAGCAGTTCTTC	CASTDASGTVYNEQFF
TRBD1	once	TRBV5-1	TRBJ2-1	TGCGCCACCCGAACCGGGACAGCCATCAATGAGCAGTTCTTC	CATRTGTAINEQFF
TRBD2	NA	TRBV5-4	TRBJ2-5	TGTGCCAGCAGCTTGGCAGCGGGACTTTTAAAAGAGACCCAGTACTTC	CASSLAAGLLKETQYF
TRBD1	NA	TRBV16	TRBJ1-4	TGTGCCAGCAGCCAGGAAGGACAGGACGAAAAACTGTTTTTT	CASSQEGQDEKLFF
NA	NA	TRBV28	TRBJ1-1	TGTGCCAGCAGTTTATTAAGGGAAACAGGCGCAACTGAAGCTTTCTTT	CASSLLRETGATEAFF
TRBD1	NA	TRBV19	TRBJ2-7	TGTGCCAGTAACCAACCGGGACAGGGAAACGAGCAGTACTTC	CASNQPGQGNEQYF
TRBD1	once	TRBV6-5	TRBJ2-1	TGTGCCAGCAGTAAACAGGGGTCCGCCTACAATGAGCAGTTCTTC	CASSKQGSAYNEQFF
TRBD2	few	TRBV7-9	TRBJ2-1	TGTGCCAGCAGCTCCGGGACTAGCGGGGCTGAGCAGTTCTTC	CASSSGTSGAEQFF
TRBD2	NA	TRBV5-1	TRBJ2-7	TGCGCCAGCAGCTTGGTATTTACCAGGGAGGGTTCATCCGAGCAGTACTTC	CASSLVFTREGSSEQYF
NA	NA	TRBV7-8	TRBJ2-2	TGTGCCAGCAGCCTCTCCCGGGTCTCGAACACCGGGGAGCTGTTTTTT	CASSLSRVSNTGELFF
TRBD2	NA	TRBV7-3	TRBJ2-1	TGTGCCAGCAGCTTAAGACTAGCGGGGGAGAATGAGCAGTTCTTC	CASSLRLAGENEQFF
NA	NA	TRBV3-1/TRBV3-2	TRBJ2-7	TGTGCCAGCAGCCAATCCTACCAACCACTCGAGCAGTACTTC	CASSQSYQPLEQYF
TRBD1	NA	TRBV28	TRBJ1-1	TGTGCCAGCAGTTTATTCCGGGACAGGTCACCTGGAGCTTTCTTT	CASSLFRDRSPGAFF
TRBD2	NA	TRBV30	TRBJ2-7	TGTGCCTCTCTAGCGGTTGGAGACTACGAGCAGTACTTC	CASLAVGDYEQYF
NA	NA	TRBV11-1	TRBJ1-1	TGTGCCAGCAGCCCAGACACTGAAGCTTTCTTT	CASSPDTEAFF
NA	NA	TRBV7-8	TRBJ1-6	TGTGCCAGCAGCACTATGAATTCACCCCTCCACTTT	CASSTMNSPLHF
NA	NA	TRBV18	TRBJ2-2	TGTGCCAGCTCACCAACGAAAGTGAGAAACACCGGGGAGCTGTTTTTT	CASSPTKVRNTGELFF
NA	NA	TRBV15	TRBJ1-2	TGTGCCACCAGCAGAGATCCCCCGGGAGTTCAATATGGCTACACCTTC	CATSRDPPGVQYGYTF
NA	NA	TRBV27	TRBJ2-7	TGTGCCAGCAGTTTATCTTACGCGGGCTCCTACGAGCAGTACTTC	CASSLSYAGSYEQYF
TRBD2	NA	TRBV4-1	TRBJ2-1	TGCGCCAGCAGCCAAGGCGGGACTAGCGGGGACAATGAGCAGTTCTTC	CASSQGGTSGDNEQFF
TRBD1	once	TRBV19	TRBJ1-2	TGTGCCAGTAGTGCCGGGACAGCTAACTATGGCTACACCTTC	CASSAGTANYGYTF
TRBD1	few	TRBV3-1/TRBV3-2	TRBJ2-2	TGTGCCAGCAGCCCGGACAGGCTCAACACCGGGGAGCTGTTTTTT	CASSPDRLNTGELFF
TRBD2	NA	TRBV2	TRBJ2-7	TGTGCCAGCAGTTCGCGGGCGGGACTAGTCTACGAGCAGTACTTC	CASSSRAGLVYEQYF
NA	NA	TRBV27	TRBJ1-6	TGTGCCAGCAGTTTCGGGCAGGGGATGGGTTCACCCCTCCACTTT	CASSFGQGMGSPLHF
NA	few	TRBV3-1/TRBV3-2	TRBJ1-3	TGTGCCAGCAGCCACCAGGGGATAAACACCATATATTTT	CASSHQGINTIYF
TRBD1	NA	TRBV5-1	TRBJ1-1	TGCGCCAGCAGCTTGGGGACAGGACCCACGAACACTGAAGCTTTCTTT	CASSLGTGPTNTEAFF
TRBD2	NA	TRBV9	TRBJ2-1	TGTGCCAGCAGCGTAGGCCCGCTAGCGGGAGGGACATACAATGAGCAGTTCTTC	CASSVGPLAGGTYNEQFF
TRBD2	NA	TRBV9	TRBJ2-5	TGTGCCAGCAGCGTAGCATCTAGCGGGGGCACTGGGACCCAGTACTTC	CASSVASSGGTGTQYF